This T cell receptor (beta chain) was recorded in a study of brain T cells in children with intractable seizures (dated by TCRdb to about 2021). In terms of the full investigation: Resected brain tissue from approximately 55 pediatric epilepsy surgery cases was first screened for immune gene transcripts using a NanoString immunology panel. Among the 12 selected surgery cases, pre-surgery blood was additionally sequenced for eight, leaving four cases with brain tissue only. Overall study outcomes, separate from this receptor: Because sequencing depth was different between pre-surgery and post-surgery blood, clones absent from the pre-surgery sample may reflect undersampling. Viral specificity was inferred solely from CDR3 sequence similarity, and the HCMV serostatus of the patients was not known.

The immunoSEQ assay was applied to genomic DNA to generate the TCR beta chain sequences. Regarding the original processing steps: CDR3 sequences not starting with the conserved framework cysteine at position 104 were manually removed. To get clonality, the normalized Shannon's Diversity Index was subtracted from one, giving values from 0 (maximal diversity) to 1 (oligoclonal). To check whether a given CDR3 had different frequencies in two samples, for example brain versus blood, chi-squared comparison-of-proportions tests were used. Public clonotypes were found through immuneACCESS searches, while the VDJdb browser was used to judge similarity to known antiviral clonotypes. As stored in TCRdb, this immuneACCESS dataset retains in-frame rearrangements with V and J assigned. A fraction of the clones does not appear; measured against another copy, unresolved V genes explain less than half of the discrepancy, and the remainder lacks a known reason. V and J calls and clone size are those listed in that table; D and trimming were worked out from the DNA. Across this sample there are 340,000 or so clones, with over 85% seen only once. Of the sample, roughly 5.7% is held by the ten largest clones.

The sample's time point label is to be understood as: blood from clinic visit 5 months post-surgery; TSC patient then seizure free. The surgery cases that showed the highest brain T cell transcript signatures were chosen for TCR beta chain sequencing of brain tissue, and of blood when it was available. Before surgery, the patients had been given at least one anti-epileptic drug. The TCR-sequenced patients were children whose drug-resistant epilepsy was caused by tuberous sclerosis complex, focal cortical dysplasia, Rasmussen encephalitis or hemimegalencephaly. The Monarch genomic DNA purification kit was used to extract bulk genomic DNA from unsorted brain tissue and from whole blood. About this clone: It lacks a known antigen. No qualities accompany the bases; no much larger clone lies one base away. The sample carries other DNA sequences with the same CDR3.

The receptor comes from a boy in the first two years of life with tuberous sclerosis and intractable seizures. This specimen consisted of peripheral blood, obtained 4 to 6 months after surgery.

The CDR3 amino acid sequence is: CASSYSGQGGYEQYF. Read as DNA, the sequence is TGTGCCAGCAGTTACTCTGGACAGGGTGGTTACGAGCAGTACTTC. The sequence is built from TRBV6-5 and TRBJ2-7; the central 8 bases match TRBD1. V is pruned by 0 bases and J by 4 bases, leaving 5 bases of the junction without a gene match. From the germline V gene, CDR1 is MNHEY and CDR2 is SVGAGI. The CDR3 goes from the cysteine to the phenylalanine over 15 residues. Only the CDR3 region is kept as DNA, spanning 45 bases read in frame from base 1.